These 4 T cell receptor beta chains came from one sample sequenced in a study of graft-versus-host responses after intestinal transplantation (dated by TCRdb to the early 2020s). Library method: the immunoSEQ multiplex PCR assay. Held by TCRdb, this immuneACCESS table contains in-frame sequences only and omits some clones. Under half of the omission traces to an unresolved V gene where checked; the cause of the rest is unknown. The sample contains about 29,000 clones, 90% to 95% of them found a single time. The ten largest clones capture 0.7% to 0.85% of the sample. The source material was PBMCs, sampled 66 days after intestinal transplant. These receptors were obtained from a human patient who received an intestinal transplant, so some T cells may come from the graft donor.

The rearrangement links TRBV10-3 to TRBJ2-7; TRBD2 agrees at 9 bases. The germline V gene has CDR1 ENHRY and CDR2 SYGVKD. The trim removed 3 bases at V and 0 bases at J, leaving 0 bases unmatched. The CDR3 has 14 amino acids. In DNA, the CDR3 is TGTGCCATCAGTGAAGCGGGAGGCTCCTACGAGCAGTACTTC. Translating gives CAISEAGGSYEQYF.

A single count supports this clone. The chain couples TRBV25-1 to TRBJ1-6, with no clear D. The CDR3 is made up of 13 amino acids. Germline CDR1 and CDR2: MGHDK and SYGVNS. V was clipped by 8 bases and J by 10 bases, with 15 bases between them. For the CDR3, the DNA is TGTGCCAGCCACCCCGAGGTCGGCTCACCCCTCCACTTT. This sequence encodes CASHPEVGSPLHF.

This sequence joins TRBV19 and TRBJ1-1; possibly TRBD1 for D (6 bases). This CDR3 has 15 amino acids. Germline values: CDR1 LNHDA, CDR2 SQIVND (reference sequence). V was clipped by 0 bases and J by 1 base, with 9 bases between them. The CDR3 loop reads CASSIDRGPNTEAFF. For the CDR3, the DNA is TGTGCCAGTAGTATAGACAGGGGCCCGAACACTGAAGCTTTCTTT.

The chain recombines TRBV7-9 with TRBJ2-5, with D uncertain. Per the germline V gene, CDR1 is SEHNR and CDR2 is FQNEAQ (reference sequence). V shed 5 bases and J shed 1 base, with 11 bases lying between them. The CDR3 has 14 residues. CDR3 in amino acids: CASSPEYVQETQYF. CDR3 DNA sequence: TGTGCCAGCAGCCCTGAATACGTCCAAGAGACCCAGTACTTC.